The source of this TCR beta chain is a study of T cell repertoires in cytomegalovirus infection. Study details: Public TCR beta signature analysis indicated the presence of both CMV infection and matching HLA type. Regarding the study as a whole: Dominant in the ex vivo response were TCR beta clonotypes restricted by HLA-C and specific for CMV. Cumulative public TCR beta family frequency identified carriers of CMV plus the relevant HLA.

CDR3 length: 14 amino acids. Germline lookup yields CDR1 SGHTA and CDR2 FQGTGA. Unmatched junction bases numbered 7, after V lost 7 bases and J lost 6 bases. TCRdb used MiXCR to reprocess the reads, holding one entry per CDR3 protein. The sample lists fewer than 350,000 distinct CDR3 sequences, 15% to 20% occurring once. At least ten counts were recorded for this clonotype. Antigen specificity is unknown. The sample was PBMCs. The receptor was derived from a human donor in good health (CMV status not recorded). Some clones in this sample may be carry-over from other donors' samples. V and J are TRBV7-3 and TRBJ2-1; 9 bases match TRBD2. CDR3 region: CASNRGGGANEQFF. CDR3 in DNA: TGTGCCAGCAATAGGGGCGGGGGGGCCAATGAGCAGTTCTTC.